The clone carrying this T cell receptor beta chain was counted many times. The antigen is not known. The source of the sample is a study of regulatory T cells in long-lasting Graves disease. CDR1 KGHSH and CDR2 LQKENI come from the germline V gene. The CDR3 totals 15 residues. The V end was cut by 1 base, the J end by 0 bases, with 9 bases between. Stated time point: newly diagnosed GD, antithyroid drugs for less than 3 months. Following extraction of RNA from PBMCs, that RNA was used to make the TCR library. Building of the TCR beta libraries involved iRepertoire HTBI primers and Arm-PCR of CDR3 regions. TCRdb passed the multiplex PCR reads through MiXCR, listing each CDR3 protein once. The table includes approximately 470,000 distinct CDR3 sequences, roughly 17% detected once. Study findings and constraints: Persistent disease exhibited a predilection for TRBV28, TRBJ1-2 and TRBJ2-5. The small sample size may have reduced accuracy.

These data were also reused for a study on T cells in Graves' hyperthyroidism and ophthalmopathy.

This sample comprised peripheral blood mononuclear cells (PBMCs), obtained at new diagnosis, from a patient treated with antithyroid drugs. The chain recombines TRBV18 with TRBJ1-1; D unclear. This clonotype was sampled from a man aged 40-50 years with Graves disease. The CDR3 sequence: CASSPLDGMNTEAFF. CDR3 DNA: TGTGCCAGCTCACCACTGGACGGAATGAACACTGAAGCTTTCTTT.